The sequence of this TCR beta chain was determined in a study of T cells in Graves' hyperthyroidism and ophthalmopathy. This clonotype was recorded many times. This CDR3 has 14 residues. The V end lost 3 bases, the J end lost 5 bases, and 14 bases lay between the germline ends. CDR1 and CDR2 from the germline V gene are MNHEY and SVGAGI. RNA transcripts gave rise to amplified TCR beta CDR3 regions. During a first-round RT-PCR of the TCR CDR3, the HTBI primer set was used. Each CDR3 protein is one row after TCRdb ran MiXCR on the multiplex PCR reads. The profile covers 450,000 to 700,000 distinct CDR3 sequences, with 46% appearing a single time and roughly 7.7% taken by the ten largest.

This rearrangement joins TRBV6-5 to TRBJ2-7; D is perhaps TRBD1 or TRBD2 (5 bases each). The specimen was peripheral blood or thyroid tissue (not recorded which). This TCR was recovered from a young woman with Graves' hyperthyroidism. CDR3 residues: CASSYGHGDDEQYF. The CDR3 bases are TGTGCCAGCAGTTATGGCCACGGGGACGACGAGCAGTACTTC.